A single sample gave rise to the 7 T cell receptor beta chains below, sequenced in a study of T cell responses to AZD1222 COVID-19 vaccine (dated by TCRdb to about 2021). Library creation used the immunoSEQ multiplex PCR assay. Entries here come from immuneACCESS through TCRdb and include only in-frame sequences with V and J called. Some clones fail to appear in such tables; in the studies checked, an unresolved V gene covers under half of the shortfall, and the cause of the remainder is unknown. This sample holds more than 35,000 clones; over 80% were observed only once. The biggest ten clones account for around 52% of the sample. The sample's time point, from its label and the paper: baseline before first vaccination. The input for sequencing was peripheral blood, taken on day 0 of AZD1222 vaccination. The source is an adult in good health.

The chain couples TRBV11-2 to TRBJ2-3; tentatively, D is TRBD1 (6 bases). Between the trimmed V and J ends, which lost 4 bases and 2 bases, there was a span of 16 bases. This CDR3 region has 16 residues. Germline CDR1 is SGHAT and CDR2 is FQNNGV. CDR3 sequence reads: CASSSRRQGFTDTQYF. In DNA, the CDR3 is TGTGCCAGCAGCTCCCGCCGTCAGGGGTTCACAGATACGCAGTATTTT.

This chain joins TRBV30 and TRBJ2-2; D ambiguous. Germline CDR1 GTSNPN, CDR2 SVGIG (reference sequence). The CDR3 sequence is 14 residues long. Trimming took 2 bases from V and 2 from J, leaving 9 bases between them. The CDR3 nucleotides are TGTGCCTGGAGTATTGGAGCTAACACCGGGGAGCTGTTTTTT. Protein product: CAWSIGANTGELFF.

The gene calls are TRBV2 and TRBJ2-7, with TRBD2 as a possible D gene (6 bases). The CDR3 is 17 amino acids. Germline CDR1 and CDR2: SNHLY and FYNNEI. V was cut by 6 bases and J by 3 bases, with 24 bases left in between. The CDR3 spells CASRDFEWTNGNYEQYF. In nucleotides, the CDR3 is TGTGCCAGCAGGGACTTCGAGTGGACTAATGGTAACTACGAGCAGTACTTC.

This rearrangement joins TRBV6-2 or TRBV6-3 to TRBJ1-5, with D uncertain. Germline loops: CDR1 MNHEY, CDR2 SVGEGT. CDR3 length: 15 residues. V gave up 2 bases and J gave up 0 bases, with 8 bases separating them. CDR3 region: CASSYDMISNQPQHF. CDR3 DNA sequence: TGTGCCAGCAGTTACGATATGATTAGCAATCAGCCCCAGCATTTT.

The chain employs TRBV5-4 and TRBJ1-4, with a tentative D call TRBD1 (5 bases). The CDR3 is 14 residues long. The V gene lost 0 bases and the J gene lost 5 bases, with 8 bases spanning the gap. CDR1 and CDR2 from the germline V gene are SGHNT and YYREEE (reference sequence). The CDR3 DNA reads as TGTGCCAGCAGCTTGGAGGGACTGAATGAAAAACTGTTTTTT. Translating it yields CASSLEGLNEKLFF. The full variable domain, in which reference TRBV5-4 and TRBJ1-4 provide the parts outside the CDR3, is ETGVTQSPTHLIKTRGQQVTLRCSSQSGHNTVSWYQQALGQGPQFIFQYYREEENGRGNFPPRFSGLQFPNYSSELNVNALELDDSALYLCASSLEGLNEKLFFGSGTQLSVL.

This clone was seen just once. The CDR3: CASSLVVGFYNSPLHF. In nucleotides, the CDR3 is TGTGCCAGCAGCTTGGTAGTGGGATTCTATAATTCACCCCTCCACTTT. The chain combines TRBV5-8 with TRBJ1-6; D ambiguous. The CDR3 length is 16 residues. Germline V gene lookup returns CDR1 SGHTS and CDR2 YDEGEE. Trimming shortened V by 0 bases and J by 3 bases, and 10 bases separated the two germline ends. Together with reference TRBV5-8 and TRBJ1-6, the CDR3 gives the full variable domain: EAGVTQSPTHLIKTRGQQATLRCSPISGHTSVYWYQQALGLGLQFLLWYDEGEERNRGNFPPRFSGRQFPNYSSELNVNALELEDSALYLCASSLVVGFYNSPLHFGNGTRLTVT.

The V gene is TRBV5-4, the J gene TRBJ2-3; D gene ambiguous. Germline V CDR1 and CDR2: SGHNT, YYREEE (reference sequence). With 0 bases removed from V and 4 bases from J, the gap between germline ends came to 9 bases. The CDR3 has 14 residues. CDR3 sequence: CASSLEVYPDTQYF. The CDR3, as DNA: TGTGCCAGCAGCTTGGAAGTTTACCCAGATACGCAGTATTTT.